This note documents a single T cell receptor (beta chain) sequence. Antigen specificity is unknown. This sample is part of a study of shared clonotypes between healthy human individuals. Study-level findings and limits: At large depth, rarefaction still showed sorted-subset sequencing to be incomplete. Measured sharing among donors was expected to vary with sequencing depth. The study found lower generation probabilities in non-shared clonotypes than in those shared by all four donors. It was observed that roughly 5.5% of naive CD4 clonotypes were shared across a handful of donors.

Germline V lookup: CDR1 MNHEY, CDR2 SMNVEV (reference sequence). The V end was cut by 8 bases, the J end by 7 bases, with 10 bases between. CDR3 length: 11 residues. TCRdb's copy holds only in-frame clones and misses some; the assay was immunoSEQ multiplex PCR. The data show about 1.5 million clones, with 95% to 99% seen just once and roughly 0.42% held by the top ten. This chain joins TRBV27 and TRBJ2-3, with a possible D match to TRBD1 (6 bases). Source material: naive CD4+ T cells sorted from blood. Subset defined: CD45RA+ positively selected. The TCR was taken from a man aged 25-40 years in good health. The CDR3 spells CASWGRNTQYF. The CDR3 region has the DNA TGTGCCAGCTGGGGGCGTAATACGCAGTATTTT.